This TCR beta chain came from a study of CD8 T cells in ankylosing spondylitis. From the 5' RACE reads, TCRdb called clonotypes with MiXCR, one entry per CDR3 protein. The profile covers approximately 16,000 distinct CDR3 sequences, with roughly 8.2% appearing a single time and roughly 30% taken by the ten largest. This clonotype was observed many times. The sequenced sample was blood. The source is a male donor with ankylosing spondylitis or in good health (not recorded which).

Written as DNA, the CDR3 is TGTGCCAGCAGCGTAGTGAGGGGGCCCACTGAAGCTTTCTTT. This gives the protein CASSVVRGPTEAFF. The chain has TRBV9 and TRBJ1-1; TRBD1 agrees at 7 bases. Germline V gene lookup returns CDR1 SGDLS and CDR2 YYNGEE. The CDR3 runs to 14 residues. The ends lost 0 bases at V and 4 bases at J; junction bases unmatched: 3.